This T cell receptor (beta chain) stems from a study of cytomegalovirus exposure and HLA in healthy donors. Study observations and caveats: There were three CMV-associated chains whose specificity for CMV antigens was confirmed in vitro. It was reportedly the case that the classifier diagnosed cytomegalovirus status with high specificity and sensitivity. TCR sequences were mostly rare, though some public TCRs occurred in many donors. According to a subsequent analysis, TCR clusters from the first cohort were inclined to appear together in the 120 validation repertoires.

This clone was detected once. The target antigen is unknown. This CDR3 is built from 18 residues. Germline V gives CDR1 PRHDT, CDR2 FYEKMQ (reference sequence). With 5 bases clipped from V and 8 bases from J, the junction kept 15 bases outside the gene matches. Libraries were prepared by immunoSEQ multiplex PCR; TCRdb keeps only in-frame clonotypes and omits some of them. The top ten hold around 3% of the sample, which has 160,000 or so clones, 88% seen once. The sample comprised PBMCs. V usage is TRBV13 and J usage is TRBJ2-2; 12 bases line up with TRBD2. This TCR came from a man younger than 35 in good health and CMV-seronegative. The CDR3 DNA reads as TGTGCCAGCAGCCGAGAGGCCCTAGCGGGGGGGCGGAAAGGGGAGCTGTTTTTT. Translating gives CASSREALAGGRKGELFF.